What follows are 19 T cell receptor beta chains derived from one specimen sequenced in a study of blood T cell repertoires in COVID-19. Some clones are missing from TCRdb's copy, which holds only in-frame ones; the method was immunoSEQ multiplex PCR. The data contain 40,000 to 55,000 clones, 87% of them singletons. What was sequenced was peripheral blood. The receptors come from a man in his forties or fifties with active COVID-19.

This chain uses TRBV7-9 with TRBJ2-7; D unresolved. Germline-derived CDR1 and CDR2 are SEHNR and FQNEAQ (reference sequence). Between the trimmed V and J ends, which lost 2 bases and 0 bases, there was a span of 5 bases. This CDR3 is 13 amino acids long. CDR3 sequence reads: CASSLQDSYEQYF. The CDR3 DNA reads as TGTGCCAGCAGCTTACAGGACTCCTACGAGCAGTACTTC.

CDR3 in DNA: TGTGCCAGCGGACCGACAGGTAGCACAGATACGCAGTATTTT. Its translation is CASGPTGSTDTQYF. This chain connects TRBV5-4 to TRBJ2-3, with a weak D call TRBD1 (6 bases). In germline, CDR1 is SGHNT, CDR2 YYREEE (reference sequence). Between the trimmed V and J ends, which lost 7 bases and 0 bases, there was a span of 12 bases. This CDR3 spans 14 amino acids.

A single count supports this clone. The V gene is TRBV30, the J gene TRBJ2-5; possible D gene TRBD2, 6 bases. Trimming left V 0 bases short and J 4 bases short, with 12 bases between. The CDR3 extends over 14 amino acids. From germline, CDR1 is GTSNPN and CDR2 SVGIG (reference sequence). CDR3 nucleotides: TGTGCCTGGAGTGTCGGACTAATCCCAGAGACCCAGTACTTC. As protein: CAWSVGLIPETQYF.

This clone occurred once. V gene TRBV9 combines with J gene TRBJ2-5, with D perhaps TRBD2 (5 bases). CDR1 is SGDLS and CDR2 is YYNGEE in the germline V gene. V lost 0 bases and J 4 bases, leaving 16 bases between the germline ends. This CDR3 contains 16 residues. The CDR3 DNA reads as TGTGCCAGCAGCGTAGCTGGCTCTGGTGGGAGAGAGACCCAGTACTTC. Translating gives CASSVAGSGGRETQYF.

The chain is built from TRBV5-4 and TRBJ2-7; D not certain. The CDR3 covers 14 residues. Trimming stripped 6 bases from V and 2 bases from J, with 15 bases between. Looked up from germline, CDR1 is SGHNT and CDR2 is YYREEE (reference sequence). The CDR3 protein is CASTVGSQTYEQYF. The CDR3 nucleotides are TGTGCCAGCACCGTTGGTAGCCAAACCTACGAGCAGTACTTC. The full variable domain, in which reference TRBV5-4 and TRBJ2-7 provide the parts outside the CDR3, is ETGVTQSPTHLIKTRGQQVTLRCSSQSGHNTVSWYQQALGQGPQFIFQYYREEENGRGNFPPRFSGLQFPNYSSELNVNALELDDSALYLCASTVGSQTYEQYFGPGTRLTVT.

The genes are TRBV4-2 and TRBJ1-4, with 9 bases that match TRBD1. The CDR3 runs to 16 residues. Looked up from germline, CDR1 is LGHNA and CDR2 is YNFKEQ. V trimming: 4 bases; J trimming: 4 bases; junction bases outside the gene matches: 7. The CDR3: CASSRDRGFSNEKLFF. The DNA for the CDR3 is TGTGCCAGCAGCCGCGACAGGGGGTTTAGTAATGAAAAACTGTTTTTT.

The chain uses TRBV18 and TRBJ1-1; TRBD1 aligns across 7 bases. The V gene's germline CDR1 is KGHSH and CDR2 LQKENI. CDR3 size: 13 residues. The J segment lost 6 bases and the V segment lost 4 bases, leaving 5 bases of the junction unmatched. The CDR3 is CASSLDREAEAFF. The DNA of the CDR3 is TGTGCCAGCTCACTCGACAGGGAAGCTGAAGCTTTCTTT.

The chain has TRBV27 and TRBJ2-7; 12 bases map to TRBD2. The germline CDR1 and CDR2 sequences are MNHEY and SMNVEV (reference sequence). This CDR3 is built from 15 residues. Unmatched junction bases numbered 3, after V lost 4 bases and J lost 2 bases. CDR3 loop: CASSSRLAGAYEQYF. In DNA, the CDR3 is TGTGCCAGCAGTTCGAGACTAGCGGGAGCCTACGAGCAGTACTTC.

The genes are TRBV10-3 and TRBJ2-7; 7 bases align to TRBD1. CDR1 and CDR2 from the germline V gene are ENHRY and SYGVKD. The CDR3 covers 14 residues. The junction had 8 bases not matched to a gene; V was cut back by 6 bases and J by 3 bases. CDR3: CAIRDWTGVYEQYF. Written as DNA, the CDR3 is TGTGCCATCAGGGATTGGACAGGAGTCTACGAGCAGTACTTC.

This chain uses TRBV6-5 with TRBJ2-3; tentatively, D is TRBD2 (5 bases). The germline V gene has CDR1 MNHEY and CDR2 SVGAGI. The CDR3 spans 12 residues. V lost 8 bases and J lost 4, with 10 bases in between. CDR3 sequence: CASGRVADTQYF. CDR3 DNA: TGTGCCAGCGGGAGAGTTGCAGATACGCAGTATTTT.

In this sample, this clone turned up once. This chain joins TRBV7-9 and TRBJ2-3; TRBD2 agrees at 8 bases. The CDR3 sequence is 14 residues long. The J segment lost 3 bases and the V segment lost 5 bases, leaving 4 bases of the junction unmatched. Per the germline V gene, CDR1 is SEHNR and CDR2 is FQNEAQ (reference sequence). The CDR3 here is CASSPRGGTDTQYF. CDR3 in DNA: TGTGCCAGCAGCCCCCGGGGGGGAACAGATACGCAGTATTTT.

CDR3 nucleotide sequence: TGTGCCAGCAATCCAGCGGGAGGCAATCAGCCCCAGCATTTT. Amino acids: CASNPAGGNQPQHF. The rearrangement uses TRBV2 and TRBJ1-5; D is ambiguous. The ends were cut back, 7 bases at V and 2 bases at J, with 12 bases in the middle. The CDR3 loop spans 14 amino acids. CDR1 and CDR2 from the germline V gene are SNHLY and FYNNEI.

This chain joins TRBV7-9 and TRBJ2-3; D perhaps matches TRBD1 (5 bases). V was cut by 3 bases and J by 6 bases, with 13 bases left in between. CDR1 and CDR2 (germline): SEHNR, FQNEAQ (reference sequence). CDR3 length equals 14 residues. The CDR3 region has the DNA TGTGCCAGCAGCTTCTCCAGGGCTGGTGATACGCAGTATTTT. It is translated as CASSFSRAGDTQYF.

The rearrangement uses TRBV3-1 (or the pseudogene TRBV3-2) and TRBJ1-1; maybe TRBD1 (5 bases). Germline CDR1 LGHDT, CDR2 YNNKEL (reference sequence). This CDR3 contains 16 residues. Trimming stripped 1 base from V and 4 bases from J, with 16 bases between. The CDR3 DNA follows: TGTGCCAGCAGCCAAGGGGTTATCGGCAGGGCCACTGAAGCTTTCTTT. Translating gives CASSQGVIGRATEAFF.

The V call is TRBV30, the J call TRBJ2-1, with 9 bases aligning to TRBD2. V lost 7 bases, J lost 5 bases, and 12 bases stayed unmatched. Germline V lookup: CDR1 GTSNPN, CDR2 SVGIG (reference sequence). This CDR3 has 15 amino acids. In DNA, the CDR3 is TGTGCCTACGCGGGAGGGGGTAATACCAACAATGAGCAGTTCTTC. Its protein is CAYAGGGNTNNEQFF.

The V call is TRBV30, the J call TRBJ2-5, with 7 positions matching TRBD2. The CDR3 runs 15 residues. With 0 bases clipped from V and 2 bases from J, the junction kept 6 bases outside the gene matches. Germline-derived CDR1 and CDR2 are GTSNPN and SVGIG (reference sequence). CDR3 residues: CAWSVRAGLQETQYF. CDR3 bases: TGTGCCTGGAGTGTAAGAGCGGGGCTACAAGAGACCCAGTACTTC.

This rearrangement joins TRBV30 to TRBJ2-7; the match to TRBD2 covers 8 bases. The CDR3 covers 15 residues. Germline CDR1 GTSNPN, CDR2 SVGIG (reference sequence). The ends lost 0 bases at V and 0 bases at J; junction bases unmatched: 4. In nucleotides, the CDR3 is TGTGCCTGGAGTGTAGGCCTAGCGGGCTCCTACGAGCAGTACTTC. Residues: CAWSVGLAGSYEQYF.

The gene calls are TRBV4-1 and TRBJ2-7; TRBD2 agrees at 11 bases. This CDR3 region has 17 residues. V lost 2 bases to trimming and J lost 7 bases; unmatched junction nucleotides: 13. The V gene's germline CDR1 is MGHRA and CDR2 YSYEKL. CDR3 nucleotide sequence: TGCGCCAGCAGCCAAATTGGGACTAGCGGCCGGAGGGTAGAGCAGTACTTC. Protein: CASSQIGTSGRRVEQYF.

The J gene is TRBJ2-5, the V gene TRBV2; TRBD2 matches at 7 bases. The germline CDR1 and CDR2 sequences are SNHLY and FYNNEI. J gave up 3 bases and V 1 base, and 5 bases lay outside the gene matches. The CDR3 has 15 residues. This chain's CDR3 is CASSEGLRGEETQYF. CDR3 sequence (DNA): TGTGCCAGCAGTGAAGGTCTTCGGGGGGAAGAGACCCAGTACTTC.